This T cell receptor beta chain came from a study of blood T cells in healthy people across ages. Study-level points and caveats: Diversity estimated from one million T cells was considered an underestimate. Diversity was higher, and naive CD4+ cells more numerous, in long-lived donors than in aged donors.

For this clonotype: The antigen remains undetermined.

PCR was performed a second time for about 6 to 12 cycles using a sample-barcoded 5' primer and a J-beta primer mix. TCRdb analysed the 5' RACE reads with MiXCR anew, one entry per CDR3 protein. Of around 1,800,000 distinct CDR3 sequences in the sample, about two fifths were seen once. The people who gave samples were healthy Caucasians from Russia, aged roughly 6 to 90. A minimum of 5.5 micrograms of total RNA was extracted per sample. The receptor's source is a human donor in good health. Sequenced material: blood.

The CDR3 nucleotides read TGTGCCAGCAGACCCGACAGGGGACCTTACAATGAGCAGTTCTTC. Its protein product is CASRPDRGPYNEQFF. J is TRBJ2-1 and V is TRBV6-2 or TRBV6-3; 8 positions match TRBD1. Germline V gene sequence: CDR1 MNHEY, CDR2 SVGEGT. This CDR3 is 15 amino acids long. J gave up 4 bases and V 6 bases, and 8 bases lay outside the gene matches.